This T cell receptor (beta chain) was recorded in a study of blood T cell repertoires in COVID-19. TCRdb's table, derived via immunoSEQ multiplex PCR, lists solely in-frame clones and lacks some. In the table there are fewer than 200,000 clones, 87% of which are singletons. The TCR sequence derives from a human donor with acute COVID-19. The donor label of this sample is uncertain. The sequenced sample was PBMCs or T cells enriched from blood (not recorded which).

For the CDR3, the DNA is TGTGCCAGCAGCGCGGACAGGGAACACGAGCAGTACTTC. Translation gives CASSADREHEQYF. V is TRBV7-9 and J is TRBJ2-7; 8 bases are a match to TRBD1. Germline V lookup: CDR1 SEHNR, CDR2 FQNEAQ (reference sequence). The CDR3 length is 13 residues. With V trimmed by 5 bases and J by 5 bases, 5 bases remained unmatched.